This paragraph reports one T cell receptor (beta chain). This entry belongs to a study of graft-versus-host responses after intestinal transplantation. The protocol was immunoSEQ multiplex PCR, while the TCRdb copy is restricted to in-frame clones and leaves out a portion. This sample has roughly 1,300 clones, with just under 90% found just once. There are 16 residues in the CDR3. CDR1 and CDR2 (germline): MGHRA, YSYEKL. The V gene lost 2 bases and the J gene lost 2 bases, with 13 bases spanning the gap. V usage is TRBV4-1 and J usage is TRBJ2-1; D not resolved. The source was PBMCs, collected 33 to 35 days after intestinal transplant. This clonotype originated in a human patient who received an intestinal transplant, so some T cells may come from the graft donor. CDR3 sequence: CASSQINVGPYNEQFF. CDR3 nucleotide sequence: TGCGCCAGCAGCCAAATTAACGTAGGGCCCTACAATGAGCAGTTCTTC.